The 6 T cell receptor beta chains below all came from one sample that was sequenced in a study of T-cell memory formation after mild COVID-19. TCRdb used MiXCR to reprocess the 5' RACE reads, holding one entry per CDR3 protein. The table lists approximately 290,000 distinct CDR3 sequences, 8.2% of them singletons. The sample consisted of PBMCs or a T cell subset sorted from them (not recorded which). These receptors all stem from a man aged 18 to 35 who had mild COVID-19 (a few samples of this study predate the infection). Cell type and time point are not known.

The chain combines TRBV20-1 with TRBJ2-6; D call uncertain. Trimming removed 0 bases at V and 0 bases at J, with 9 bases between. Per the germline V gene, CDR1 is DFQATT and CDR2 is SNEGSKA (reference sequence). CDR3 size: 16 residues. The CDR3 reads CSARDQSNSGANVLTF. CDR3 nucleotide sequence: TGCAGTGCTAGAGATCAATCCAACTCTGGGGCCAACGTCCTGACTTTC.

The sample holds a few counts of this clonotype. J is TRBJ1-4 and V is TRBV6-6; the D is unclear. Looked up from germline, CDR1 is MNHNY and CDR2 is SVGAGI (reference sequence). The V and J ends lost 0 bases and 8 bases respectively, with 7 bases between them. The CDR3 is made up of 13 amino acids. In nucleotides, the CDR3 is TGTGCCAGCAGTTACTCGCAGGCCGAAAAACTGTTTTTT. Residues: CASSYSQAEKLFF.

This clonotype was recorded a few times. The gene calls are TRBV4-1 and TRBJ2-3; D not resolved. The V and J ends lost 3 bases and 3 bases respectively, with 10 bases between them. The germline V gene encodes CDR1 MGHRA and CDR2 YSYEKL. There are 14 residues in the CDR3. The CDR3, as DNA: TGCGCCAGCAGCCATTATAGGGAAACAGATACGCAGTATTTT. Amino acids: CASSHYRETDTQYF.

CDR3 amino acids: CASSITTGRGELFF. The CDR3 DNA follows: TGTGCCAGCAGTATAACCACAGGGAGAGGGGAGCTGTTTTTT. The J gene is TRBJ2-2, the V gene TRBV27; TRBD1 is a possible D gene (6 bases). CDR3 length: 14 residues. The germline V gene has CDR1 MNHEY and CDR2 SMNVEV (reference sequence). V was cut by 5 bases and J by 8 bases, with 15 bases left in between.

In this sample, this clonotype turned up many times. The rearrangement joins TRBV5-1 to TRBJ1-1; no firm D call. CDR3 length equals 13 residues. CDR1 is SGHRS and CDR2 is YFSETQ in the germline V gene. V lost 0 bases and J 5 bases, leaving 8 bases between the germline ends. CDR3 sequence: CASSLVERTEAFF. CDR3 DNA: TGCGCCAGCAGCTTGGTGGAGAGGACTGAAGCTTTCTTT.

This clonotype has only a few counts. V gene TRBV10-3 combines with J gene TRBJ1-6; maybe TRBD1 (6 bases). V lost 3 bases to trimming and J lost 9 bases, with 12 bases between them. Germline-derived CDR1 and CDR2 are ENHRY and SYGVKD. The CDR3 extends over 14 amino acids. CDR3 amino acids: CAISDRQGISPLHF. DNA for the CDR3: TGTGCCATCAGTGATCGCCAGGGGATTTCACCCCTCCACTTT.